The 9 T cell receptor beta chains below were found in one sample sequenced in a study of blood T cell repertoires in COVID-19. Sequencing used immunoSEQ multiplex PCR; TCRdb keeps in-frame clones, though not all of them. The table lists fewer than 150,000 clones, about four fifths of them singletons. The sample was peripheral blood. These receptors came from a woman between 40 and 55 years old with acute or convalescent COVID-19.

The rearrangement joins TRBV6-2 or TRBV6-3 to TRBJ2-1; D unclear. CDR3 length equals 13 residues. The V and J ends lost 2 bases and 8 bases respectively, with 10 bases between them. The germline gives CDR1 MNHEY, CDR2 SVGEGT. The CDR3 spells CASSYPDSYEQFF. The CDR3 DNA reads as TGTGCCAGCAGTTACCCCGACTCATATGAGCAGTTCTTC.

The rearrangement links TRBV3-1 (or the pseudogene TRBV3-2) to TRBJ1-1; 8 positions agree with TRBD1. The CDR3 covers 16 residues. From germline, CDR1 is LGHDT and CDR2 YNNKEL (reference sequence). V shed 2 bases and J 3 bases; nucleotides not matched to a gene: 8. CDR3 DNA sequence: TGTGCCAGCAGCCAACCGACAGGGGTGATGGACACTGAAGCTTTCTTT. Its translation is CASSQPTGVMDTEAFF.

This chain's CDR3 is CASSLKGYGFYF. CDR3 sequence (DNA): TGTGCCAGCAGTTTGAAGGGGTATGGTTTCTACTTC. This rearrangement joins TRBV12-3 or TRBV12-4 to TRBJ2-5; D might be TRBD1 (5 bases). This CDR3 is built from 12 residues. Trimming stripped 3 bases from V and 14 bases from J, with 16 bases between.

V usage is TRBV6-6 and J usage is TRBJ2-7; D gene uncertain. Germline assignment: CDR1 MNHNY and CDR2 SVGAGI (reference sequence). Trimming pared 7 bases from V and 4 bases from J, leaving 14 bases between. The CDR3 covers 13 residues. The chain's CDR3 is CASTARWVYEQYF. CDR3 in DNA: TGTGCCAGCACGGCCAGGTGGGTGTACGAGCAGTACTTC.

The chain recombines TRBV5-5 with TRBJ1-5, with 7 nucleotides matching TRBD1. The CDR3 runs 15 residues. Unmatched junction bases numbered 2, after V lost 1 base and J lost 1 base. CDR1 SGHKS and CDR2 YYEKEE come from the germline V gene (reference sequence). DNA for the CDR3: TGTGCCAGCAGCTTGACAGGGGCCAGCAATCAGCCCCAGCATTTT. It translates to CASSLTGASNQPQHF.

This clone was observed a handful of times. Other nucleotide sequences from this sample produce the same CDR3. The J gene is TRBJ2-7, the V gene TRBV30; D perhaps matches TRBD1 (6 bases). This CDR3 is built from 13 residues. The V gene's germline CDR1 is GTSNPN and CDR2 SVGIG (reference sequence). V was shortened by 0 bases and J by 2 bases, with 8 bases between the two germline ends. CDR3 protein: CAWSVRDTYEQYF. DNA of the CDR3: TGTGCCTGGAGTGTACGGGACACCTACGAGCAGTACTTC. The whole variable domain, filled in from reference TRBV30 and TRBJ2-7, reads SQTIHQWPATLVQPVGSPLSLECTVEGTSNPNLYWYRQAAGRGLQLLFYSVGIGQISSEVPQNLSASRPQDRQFILSSKKLLLSDSGFYLCAWSVRDTYEQYFGPGTRLTVT.

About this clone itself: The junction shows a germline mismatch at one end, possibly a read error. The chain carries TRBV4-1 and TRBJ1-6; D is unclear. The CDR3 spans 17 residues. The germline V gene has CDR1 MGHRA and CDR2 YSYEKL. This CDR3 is CASSPEDKPSFNSPLHF. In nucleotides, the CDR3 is TGCGCCAGCAGCCCCGAGGATAAGCCCTCCTTTAATTCACCCCTCCACTTT.

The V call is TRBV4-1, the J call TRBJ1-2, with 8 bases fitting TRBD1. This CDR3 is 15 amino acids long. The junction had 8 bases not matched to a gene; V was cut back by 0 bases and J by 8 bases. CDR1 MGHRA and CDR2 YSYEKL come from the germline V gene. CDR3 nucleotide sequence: TGCGCCAGCAGCCAAGATATAGGGACAGGCAGGGGCTACACCTTC. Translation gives CASSQDIGTGRGYTF.

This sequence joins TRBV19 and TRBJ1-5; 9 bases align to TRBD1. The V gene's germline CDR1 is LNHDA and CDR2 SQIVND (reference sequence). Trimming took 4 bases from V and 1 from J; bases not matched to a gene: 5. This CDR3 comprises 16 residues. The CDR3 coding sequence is TGTGCCAGTAGTACCAGACAGGGGGGAAGCAATCAGCCCCAGCATTTT. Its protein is CASSTRQGGSNQPQHF.